The entry that follows covers one TCR beta chain sequence. Its matching antigen is unknown. CD45RO-negative CD8 cells positively selected for CCR7 made up the naive population, which excluded terminally differentiated effector memory CD45RA+ cells. Per sorted-subset replicate PCR, input was 150 to 250 ng DNA, representing around 30,000 T cell genomes. The data were produced by immunoSEQ multiplex PCR, yet TCRdb's version contains in-frame clones alone and is incomplete. There are nearly 2 million clones in the sample; less than 95% occur only once, and under 1.5% lies in the top ten. The sample comes from a study of shared clonotypes between healthy human individuals. General observations from the study: The four-donor shared clonotypes exceeded non-shared clonotypes in generation probability, with non-shared ones scoring lower. The expectation was that sequencing depth would affect clonotype sharing among donors.

The receptor's source is a man between 18 and 35 years old in good health. The sample comprised naive CD8+ T cells sorted from blood.

The CDR3 sequence: CASSSRDKLPYNEQFF. DNA of the CDR3: TGTGCCAGCAGCAGTCGGGACAAACTCCCCTACAATGAGCAGTTCTTC. The rearrangement uses TRBV7-2 and TRBJ2-1; D may be TRBD1 (6 bases). CDR1 and CDR2 (germline): SGHTA, FQGNSA. The CDR3 consists of 16 residues. The V gene lost 5 bases and the J gene lost 2 bases, with 16 bases spanning the gap.